Listed below are T cell receptor beta chains from one sample, sequenced in a study of blood T cell repertoires in COVID-19. TCRdb keeps only in-frame clones here, not all; method: immunoSEQ multiplex PCR. The table lists roughly 41,000 clones, around 84% of them singletons. The sequencing sample was made of peripheral blood. Receptor source: a man aged 55 to 70 with COVID-19, enrolled during active disease. Each CDR3 is given with its conserved first and last residue. D genes are given only for firm matches. Some rows mark clone size as missing; the rest say once, few, many or name a class of expanded clone.

v_call: TRBV7-2
j_call: TRBJ2-7
clone_size: .
d_call: .
cdr3_aa: CASSLGEVYEQYF
cdr3_nt: TGTGCCAGCAGCTTGGGAGAAGTCTACGAGCAGTACTTC

v_call: TRBV27
j_call: TRBJ2-4
clone_size: .
d_call: TRBD1
cdr3_aa: CASSGQGTKNIQYF
cdr3_nt: TGTGCCAGCAGTGGACAGGGGACCAAAAACATTCAGTACTTC

v_call: TRBV10-3
j_call: TRBJ1-3
clone_size: .
d_call: .
cdr3_aa: CANYSPGNTIYF
cdr3_nt: TGTGCCAATTACAGCCCTGGAAACACCATATATTTT

v_call: TRBV5-1
j_call: TRBJ2-2
clone_size: .
d_call: TRBD2
cdr3_aa: CASSLLTSGRAANTGELFF
cdr3_nt: TGCGCCAGCAGCTTGCTAACTAGCGGGAGAGCCGCGAACACCGGGGAGCTGTTTTTT

v_call: TRBV6-5
j_call: TRBJ1-5
clone_size: .
d_call: .
cdr3_aa: CASSYSSNQPQHF
cdr3_nt: TGTGCCAGCAGTTATAGTAGCAATCAGCCCCAGCATTTT

v_call: TRBV28
j_call: TRBJ1-2
clone_size: .
d_call: .
cdr3_aa: CASTLGAYYGYTF
cdr3_nt: TGTGCCAGCACTCTGGGGGCTTATTATGGCTACACCTTC

v_call: TRBV19
j_call: TRBJ1-1
clone_size: few
d_call: .
cdr3_aa: CASSIHLAEAFF
cdr3_nt: TGTGCCAGTAGTATTCATTTGGCAGAAGCTTTCTTT

v_call: TRBV28
j_call: TRBJ1-1
clone_size: few
d_call: .
cdr3_aa: CASKGMNTEAFF
cdr3_nt: TGTGCCAGCAAGGGGATGAACACTGAAGCTTTCTTT

v_call: TRBV21-1
j_call: TRBJ2-3
clone_size: .
d_call: .
cdr3_aa: CASDRGNSSTDTQYF
cdr3_nt: TGTGCCAGCGACAGGGGAAACTCTAGCACAGATACGCAGTATTTT

v_call: TRBV28
j_call: TRBJ2-1
clone_size: .
d_call: .
cdr3_aa: CASKRGGNEQFF
cdr3_nt: TGTGCCAGCAAAAGGGGGGGCAATGAGCAGTTCTTC

v_call: TRBV10-1
j_call: TRBJ2-1
clone_size: .
d_call: TRBD2
cdr3_aa: CASGTSSNEQFF
cdr3_nt: TGCGCCAGTGGGACTAGCTCCAATGAGCAGTTCTTC

v_call: TRBV6-5
j_call: TRBJ2-5
clone_size: .
d_call: TRBD1
cdr3_aa: CASSYGTGQETQYF
cdr3_nt: TGTGCCAGCAGTTACGGGACAGGGCAAGAGACCCAGTACTTC

v_call: TRBV9
j_call: TRBJ2-3
clone_size: .
d_call: TRBD1
cdr3_aa: CASSVVGQGSTDTQYF
cdr3_nt: TGTGCCAGCAGCGTAGTGGGACAGGGTTCAACAGATACGCAGTATTTT

v_call: TRBV19
j_call: TRBJ1-1
clone_size: .
d_call: .
cdr3_aa: CASRTDMGTEAFF
cdr3_nt: TGTGCCAGTAGGACGGACATGGGCACTGAAGCTTTCTTT

v_call: TRBV6-6
j_call: TRBJ2-3
clone_size: .
d_call: TRBD1
cdr3_aa: CASRRDRGGTDTQYF
cdr3_nt: TGTGCCAGCAGAAGGGACAGGGGGGGCACAGATACGCAGTATTTT

v_call: TRBV18
j_call: TRBJ1-1
clone_size: .
d_call: TRBD1
cdr3_aa: CASSLGQGETEAFF
cdr3_nt: TGTGCCAGCTCACTCGGACAGGGCGAAACTGAAGCTTTCTTT

v_call: TRBV6-4
j_call: TRBJ1-2
clone_size: .
d_call: .
cdr3_aa: CASTWASTNYGYTF
cdr3_nt: TGTGCCAGCACATGGGCCAGTACTAACTATGGCTACACCTTC

v_call: TRBV28
j_call: TRBJ1-4
clone_size: few
d_call: .
cdr3_aa: CASFERGATNEKLFF
cdr3_nt: TGTGCCAGCTTTGAGCGGGGAGCAACTAATGAAAAACTGTTTTTT

v_call: TRBV9
j_call: TRBJ1-2
clone_size: .
d_call: .
cdr3_aa: CASSVRDTNYGYTF
cdr3_nt: TGTGCCAGCAGCGTAAGGGACACCAACTATGGCTACACCTTC

v_call: TRBV5-4
j_call: TRBJ2-7
clone_size: .
d_call: TRBD2
cdr3_aa: CASSSGGAGVGEQYF
cdr3_nt: TGTGCCAGCAGCTCGGGGGGTGCTGGGGTTGGTGAGCAGTACTTC

v_call: TRBV11-2
j_call: TRBJ1-1
clone_size: .
d_call: .
cdr3_aa: CASSLDIRSWTEAFF
cdr3_nt: TGTGCCAGCAGCTTAGATATCCGGAGTTGGACTGAAGCTTTCTTT

v_call: TRBV13
j_call: TRBJ1-4
clone_size: .
d_call: .
cdr3_aa: CASSARGLHEKLFF
cdr3_nt: TGTGCCAGCAGCGCGCGGGGTTTACACGAAAAACTGTTTTTT

v_call: TRBV11-2
j_call: TRBJ1-1
clone_size: once
d_call: .
cdr3_aa: CASSFTDTEAFF
cdr3_nt: TGTGCCAGCAGCTTCACGGACACTGAAGCTTTCTTT

v_call: TRBV27
j_call: TRBJ1-1
clone_size: .
d_call: .
cdr3_aa: CASSLLGRGGTEAFF
cdr3_nt: TGTGCCAGCAGTTTATTGGGGAGGGGCGGGACTGAAGCTTTCTTT

v_call: TRBV9
j_call: TRBJ2-3
clone_size: once
d_call: TRBD1
cdr3_aa: CASSVGGQGALGTQYF
cdr3_nt: TGTGCCAGCAGCGTAGGAGGACAGGGGGCGCTGGGTACGCAGTATTTT

v_call: TRBV5-1
j_call: TRBJ1-3
clone_size: .
d_call: .
cdr3_aa: CASSWGGQSGNTIYF
cdr3_nt: TGCGCCAGCAGCTGGGGGGGACAATCTGGAAACACCATATATTTT

v_call: TRBV7-9
j_call: TRBJ2-7
clone_size: .
d_call: .
cdr3_aa: CASRTVNGYEQYF
cdr3_nt: TGTGCCAGCAGGACTGTGAACGGTTACGAGCAGTACTTC